This T cell receptor beta chain was sequenced in a study of T cells in tumors after PD-1 blockade. Study at large: Some patients also took daily vismodegib 150 mg during anti-PD-1 treatment. On average, peripheral blood gave about 100,000 TCR templates and tens of thousands of unique clonotypes.

The CDR3 is 12 amino acids. V dropped 7 bases and J dropped 6; count of bases not matched to a gene: 3. From germline, CDR1 is MNHNY and CDR2 SVGAGI (reference sequence). Using immunoSEQ multiplex PCR, the repertoire was profiled, and TCRdb retains in-frame clones only, with some absent. Of 60,000 to 75,000 clones listed, roughly 70% are singletons. The sequence was obtained from a human donor with basal cell carcinoma. Sequencing was performed on PBMCs, taken after anti-PD-1 treatment. The chain couples TRBV6-6 to TRBJ1-2; 9 bases match TRBD1. The CDR3 DNA sequence: TGTGCCAGCACCCGGACAGGGGATGGCTACACCTTC. Protein: CASTRTGDGYTF.